The 26 T cell receptor beta chains below all came from one sample that was sequenced in a study of control samples from healthy donors and cancer patients. Method: immunoSEQ multiplex PCR; TCRdb's copy keeps in-frame clones and lacks some. In the table there are about 130,000 clones, approximately 92% of which are singletons. Sequencing was done on a sample of PBMCs. Receptors were obtained from a man older than 75 with head and neck cancer.

The genes are TRBV5-6 and TRBJ1-2; 9 nucleotides agree with TRBD1. V was pared by 1 base and J by 5 bases, with 3 bases of the junction left unmatched. The CDR3 covers 14 residues. Germline V CDR1 and CDR2: SGHDT, YYEEEE. In DNA form, the CDR3 reads TGTGCCAGCAGCTTGACCGGGACAGGGTATGGCTACACCTTC. Translation: CASSLTGTGYGYTF.

This clone has only a few counts. The chain is built from TRBV18 and TRBJ1-3; D is undetermined. V was cut by 3 bases and J by 4 bases, with 1 base left in between. Germline V gene lookup returns CDR1 KGHSH and CDR2 LQKENI. The CDR3 length is 11 residues. The CDR3 DNA reads TGTGCCAGCTCACCGGGAAACACCATATATTTT. Its protein is CASSPGNTIYF.

The genes are TRBV23-1 and TRBJ2-7; 8 bases line up with TRBD1. TRBV23-1 belongs to the ORF category, with a function that is uncertain. With V trimmed by 7 bases and J by 3 bases, 26 bases remained unmatched. This CDR3 contains 20 residues. CDR3 region: CASIVTGEADFLGGNYEQYF. CDR3 nucleotide sequence: TGCGCCAGCATCGTGACAGGGGAAGCCGATTTTCTGGGGGGAAACTACGAGCAGTACTTC.

The chain combines TRBV27 with TRBJ2-3; D unclear. The CDR3 sequence is 13 residues long. V lost 3 bases, J lost 4 bases, and 8 bases lay in between. Germline loops: CDR1 MNHEY, CDR2 SMNVEV (reference sequence). This CDR3 is CASSFALADTQYF. CDR3 nucleotide sequence: TGTGCCAGCAGTTTCGCATTGGCAGATACGCAGTATTTT.

V and J are TRBV7-9 and TRBJ2-1; 9 nucleotides match TRBD2. Germline lookup yields CDR1 SEHNR and CDR2 FQNEAQ (reference sequence). V lost 3 bases to trimming and J lost 10 bases; unmatched junction nucleotides: 7. The CDR3 extends over 14 amino acids. Written as DNA, the CDR3 is TGTGCCAGCAGCTTGGGTAGCGGGAGCGAAGAGCAGTTCTTC. Translated: CASSLGSGSEEQFF.

The chain is built from TRBV2 and TRBJ1-5; unclear D gene. Deletions cut 7 bases from V and 2 bases from J, with 9 bases between. This CDR3 has 13 residues. Germline V lookup: CDR1 SNHLY, CDR2 FYNNEI. This CDR3 is CASNGLGNQPQHF. CDR3 nucleotides: TGTGCCAGCAACGGCCTTGGCAATCAGCCCCAGCATTTT.

The rearrangement links TRBV27 to TRBJ1-1; unclear D gene. Looked up from germline, CDR1 is MNHEY and CDR2 is SMNVEV (reference sequence). The ends were cut back, 7 bases at V and 0 bases at J, with 9 bases in the middle. This CDR3 region has 13 residues. The CDR3 spells CASKTFVNTEAFF. CDR3 bases: TGTGCCAGCAAGACTTTTGTGAACACTGAAGCTTTCTTT.

The chain uses TRBV7-9 and TRBJ1-2; D gene unclear. V gave up 1 base and J gave up 1 base, with 4 bases separating them. The CDR3 length is 13 residues. The germline V gene has CDR1 SEHNR and CDR2 FQNEAQ (reference sequence). Here the CDR3 DNA reads TGTGCCAGCAGCTTAGAAGTTAACTATGGCTACACCTTC. It specifies CASSLEVNYGYTF. The complete variable domain, with remaining parts taken from reference TRBV7-9 and TRBJ1-2, reads DTGVSQNPRHKITKRGQNVTFRCDPISEHNRLYWYRQTLGQGPEFLTYFQNEAQLEKSRLLSDRFSAERPKGSFSTLEIQRTEQGDSAMYLCASSLEVNYGYTFGSGTRLTVV.

The chain combines TRBV19 with TRBJ1-1, with D maybe TRBD1 (5 bases). Germline values: CDR1 LNHDA, CDR2 SQIVND (reference sequence). With 4 bases removed from V and 2 bases from J, the gap between germline ends came to 11 bases. The CDR3 totals 14 residues. CDR3 loop: CASSTPWGNTEAFF. The CDR3 region has the DNA TGTGCCAGTAGTACCCCATGGGGCAACACTGAAGCTTTCTTT.

The chain uses TRBV4-3 and TRBJ2-2; 10 bases fit TRBD2. The CDR3 has 18 amino acids. Germline CDR1 is LGHNA and CDR2 is YSLEER. With V trimmed by 0 bases and J by 2 bases, 6 bases remained unmatched. CDR3 sequence: CASSQEIPSGGNTGELFF. Here the CDR3 DNA reads TGCGCCAGCAGCCAAGAAATACCTAGCGGGGGCAACACCGGGGAGCTGTTTTTT.

J is TRBJ1-1 and V is TRBV7-6; tentative D call: TRBD1 (6 bases). The V end lost 1 base, the J end lost 1 base, and 10 bases lay between the germline ends. This CDR3 is built from 15 residues. Looked up from germline, CDR1 is SGHVS and CDR2 is FNYEAQ. The CDR3 DNA sequence: TGTGCCAGCAGCTTAGGAGGGGGTGGGAACACTGAAGCTTTCTTT. Translation: CASSLGGGGNTEAFF.

The J gene is TRBJ2-1, the V gene TRBV6-4; perhaps TRBD1 as D (5 bases). Trimming took off 2 bases at V and 9 bases at J, with 11 bases between the two ends. The germline V gene has CDR1 MRHNA and CDR2 SNTAGT. The CDR3 is 13 amino acids. CDR3 bases: TGTGCCAGCAGTGACAACGTAGGGGTTGAGCAGTTCTTC. It yields the protein CASSDNVGVEQFF.

The rearrangement joins TRBV7-9 to TRBJ2-1, with D perhaps matching TRBD2 (5 bases). The CDR3 runs to 15 residues. CDR1 and CDR2 (germline): SEHNR, FQNEAQ (reference sequence). V lost 6 bases, J lost 0 bases, and 12 bases lay in between. For the CDR3, the DNA is TGTGCCAGCAGTCATATTACTAGCTCCTACAATGAGCAGTTCTTC. Translated, it gives CASSHITSSYNEQFF.

This clone occurred once. J is TRBJ2-2 and V is TRBV7-2; D is uncertain. Looked up from germline, CDR1 is SGHTA and CDR2 is FQGNSA. The CDR3 extends over 13 amino acids. V lost 1 base to trimming and J lost 8 bases, with 8 bases between them. CDR3 region: CASSLVGWGELFF. The DNA of the CDR3 is TGTGCCAGCAGCTTAGTAGGATGGGGGGAGCTGTTTTTT.

The CDR3 nucleotides are TGTGCCAGTAGGCCAACTCGACGGGGCACCCGCGAATACCTTAACACTGAAGCTTTCTTT. Translation: CASRPTRRGTREYLNTEAFF. The V gene is TRBV19, the J gene TRBJ1-1; D may be TRBD1 (5 bases). Trimming removed 6 bases at V and 2 bases at J, with 31 bases between. The CDR3 spans 20 residues. Germline values: CDR1 LNHDA, CDR2 SQIVND (reference sequence).

J is TRBJ1-2 and V is TRBV29-1, with a tentative D call TRBD1 (6 bases). The CDR3 totals 14 residues. The germline V and J ends were trimmed by 4 bases and 7 bases, with 19 bases remaining between them. In germline, CDR1 is SQVTM, CDR2 ANQGSEA. CDR3 sequence: CSVGGWGALGGYTF. The CDR3 nucleotides read TGCAGCGTTGGGGGTTGGGGGGCGCTCGGTGGCTACACCTTC.

The CDR3 DNA sequence: TGTGCCAGCAGCTGGACAGGCTCCTACGAGCAGTACTTC. The encoded protein is CASSWTGSYEQYF. This chain joins TRBV7-9 and TRBJ2-7, with TRBD1 matching over 7 bases. The CDR3 extends over 13 amino acids. Germline values: CDR1 SEHNR, CDR2 FQNEAQ (reference sequence). Trimming cost V 4 bases and J 0 bases; bases outside gene matches: 0.

This chain uses TRBV2 with TRBJ2-7; weak D call: TRBD2 (6 bases). The V gene's germline CDR1 is SNHLY and CDR2 FYNNEI. With 2 bases removed from V and 3 bases from J, the gap between germline ends came to 11 bases. The CDR3 has 14 residues. CDR3 in amino acids: CASSELRTNYEQYF. The DNA for the CDR3 is TGTGCCAGCAGTGAATTGAGGACTAACTACGAGCAGTACTTC.

This clone was counted a single time. V and J are TRBV5-1 and TRBJ2-1; 10 bases map to TRBD1. CDR1 is SGHRS and CDR2 is YFSETQ in the germline V gene. The junction had 8 bases not matched to a gene; V was cut back by 4 bases and J by 4 bases. There are 16 residues in the CDR3. The CDR3 bases are TGCGCCAGCAGCCCAAGACAGGGGGCGGGATACAATGAGCAGTTCTTC. Translating gives CASSPRQGAGYNEQFF.

The chain couples TRBV5-5 to TRBJ2-3, with D possibly being TRBD1 (5 bases). The germline CDR1 and CDR2 sequences are SGHKS and YYEKEE (reference sequence). The CDR3 runs 15 residues. V lost 5 bases and J lost 2, with 15 bases in between. The CDR3 nucleotides are TGTGCCAGCAGACCACGCCAGGGCCTCACAGATACGCAGTATTTT. It yields the protein CASRPRQGLTDTQYF.

The chain carries TRBV15 and TRBJ2-2, with TRBD1 matching 9 bases. CDR3 length: 16 amino acids. V dropped 1 base and J dropped 4; count of bases not matched to a gene: 4. Germline values: CDR1 LNHNV, CDR2 YYDKDF (reference sequence). The CDR3 here is CATSRVGQGFTGELFF. The CDR3 DNA reads as TGTGCCACCAGCAGAGTTGGACAGGGGTTCACCGGGGAGCTGTTTTTT.

The J gene is TRBJ2-7, the V gene TRBV6-2 or TRBV6-3; possibly TRBD2 for D (7 bases). V lost 4 bases to trimming and J lost 2 bases, with 15 bases between them. Germline V lookup: CDR1 MNHEY, CDR2 SVGEGT. This CDR3 is 15 amino acids long. The CDR3 here is CASSFEGGAAYEQYF. In DNA, the CDR3 is TGTGCCAGCAGTTTTGAAGGGGGGGCGGCCTACGAGCAGTACTTC.

This clone is a singleton in its sample. The rearrangement joins TRBV9 to TRBJ1-1; D remains ambiguous. CDR1 and CDR2 (germline): SGDLS, YYNGEE. V was trimmed by 2 bases and J by 6 bases, leaving 11 bases between them. This CDR3 is built from 13 residues. The CDR3 loop reads CASSVSSGPEAFF. The CDR3, as DNA: TGTGCCAGCAGCGTGAGTTCAGGCCCTGAAGCTTTCTTT. The full variable domain, in which reference TRBV9 and TRBJ1-1 provide the parts outside the CDR3, is DSGVTQTPKHLITATGQRVTLRCSPRSGDLSVYWYQQSLDQGLQFLIQYYNGEERAKGNILERFSAQQFPDLHSELNLSSLELGDSALYFCASSVSSGPEAFFGQGTRLTVV.

This chain links TRBV7-9 with TRBJ1-2; 9 bases agree with TRBD1. Germline lookup yields CDR1 SEHNR and CDR2 FQNEAQ (reference sequence). Trimming at V came to 5 bases and at J to 4 bases, leaving 23 bases not matched to a gene. CDR3 length: 20 amino acids. Here the CDR3 reads CASSISTILTGTGLGYGYTF. The CDR3 DNA reads TGTGCCAGCAGCATCTCCACGATACTCACCGGGACAGGGCTTGGCTATGGCTACACCTTC. The variable domain in full, with the rest retrieved from reference TRBV7-9 and TRBJ1-2, is DTGVSQNPRHKITKRGQNVTFRCDPISEHNRLYWYRQTLGQGPEFLTYFQNEAQLEKSRLLSDRFSAERPKGSFSTLEIQRTEQGDSAMYLCASSISTILTGTGLGYGYTFGSGTRLTVV.

The V call is TRBV18, the J call TRBJ1-1; no reliable D call. With 6 bases removed from V and 1 base from J, the gap between germline ends came to 9 bases. Germline values: CDR1 KGHSH, CDR2 LQKENI. The CDR3 sequence is 13 residues long. The DNA of the CDR3 is TGTGCCAGCTCCTCCGCAGGGAACACTGAAGCTTTCTTT. It specifies CASSSAGNTEAFF. The complete variable domain, with remaining parts taken from reference TRBV18 and TRBJ1-1, reads NAGVMQNPRHLVRRRGQEARLRCSPMKGHSHVYWYRQLPEEGLKFMVYLQKENIIDESGMPKERFSAEFPKEGPSILRIQQVVRGDSAAYFCASSSAGNTEAFFGQGTRLTVV.

This clone has just one count. The J gene is TRBJ1-4, the V gene TRBV29-1; the D is unclear. The V end was cut by 6 bases, the J end by 5 bases, with 16 bases between. The germline gives CDR1 SQVTM, CDR2 ANQGSEA. This CDR3 has 14 amino acids. Here the CDR3 DNA reads TGCAGCGTAGGCCTTGTAGGGCTGAATGAAAAACTGTTTTTT. Protein product: CSVGLVGLNEKLFF.